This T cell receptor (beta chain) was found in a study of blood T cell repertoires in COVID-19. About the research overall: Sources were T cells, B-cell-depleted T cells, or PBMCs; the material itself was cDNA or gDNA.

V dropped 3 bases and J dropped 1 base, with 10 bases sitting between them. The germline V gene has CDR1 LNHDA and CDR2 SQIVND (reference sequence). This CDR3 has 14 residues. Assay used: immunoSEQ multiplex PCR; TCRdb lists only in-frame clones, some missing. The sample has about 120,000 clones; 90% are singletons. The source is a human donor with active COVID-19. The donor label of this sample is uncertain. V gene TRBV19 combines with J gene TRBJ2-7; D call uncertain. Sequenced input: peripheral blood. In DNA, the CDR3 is TGTGCCAGTAGTATCAGTGGCAGATCCTACGAGCAGTACTTC. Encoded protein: CASSISGRSYEQYF.